These 27 T cell receptor beta chains came from one sample sequenced in a study of T cells in women clearing cervical HPV infection. Sequenced by immunoSEQ multiplex PCR; TCRdb stores in-frame clones only, minus some. The sample totals tens of thousands of clones. Sequenced material: blood buffy coat. The receptors come from a woman aged 18 to 69 with a cervical HPV16 infection that either progressed to CIN3+ or cleared (not recorded which).

About this clone itself: The CDR3 end lies 3 residues beyond the end of the read and is filled in from the germline J gene. The chain combines TRBV5-4 with TRBJ2-5; 10 nucleotides line up with TRBD2. The CDR3 has 16 residues. V lost 3 bases, J lost 2 bases, and 7 bases stayed unmatched. CDR1 and CDR2 (germline): SGHNT, YYREEE (reference sequence). The chain's CDR3 is CASSSTWTSGQETQYF. The sequenced part of the CDR3 DNA is TGTGCCAGCAGCTCTACTTGGACTAGCGGTCAAGAGACC.

Comment on this clone: The germline gene is not matched at one end of the junction; a read error may be the cause. The read halts 3 residues ahead of the CDR3 end, with the missing end drawn from the germline J gene. The chain couples TRBV4-2 to TRBJ1-6; TRBD1 matches at 7 bases. Per the germline V gene, CDR1 is LGHNA and CDR2 is YNFKEQ. The CDR3 has 16 residues. CDR3 bases read: TGCGCCAGCAGCCGCTACAGGGGCTCCTATAATTCACCC. Translated: CASSRYRGSYNSP. The CDR3, in full, reads CASSRYRGSYNSPLHF.

A remark on this clone: The CDR3 goes on 3 residues after the read ends, and that part is filled in from the germline J gene. Other DNA sequences in this specimen translate into the identical CDR3. The chain has TRBV6-1 and TRBJ2-7; D might be TRBD2 (5 bases). V gave up 0 bases and J gave up 2 bases, with 20 bases separating them. CDR3 size: 18 residues. Germline lookup yields CDR1 MNHNS and CDR2 SASEGT. This CDR3 reads CASSEARGDSSWTYEQYF. CDR3 DNA (partial): TGTGCCAGCAGTGAAGCACGGGGAGATTCGTCGTGGACCTACGAG.

Notes on this clone: The read terminates 3 residues before the CDR3 end, so the remaining end is supplied by the germline J gene. The V gene is TRBV10-3, the J gene TRBJ1-2; D gene uncertain. V lost 5 bases, J lost 4 bases, and 17 bases lay in between. In germline, CDR1 is ENHRY, CDR2 SYGVKD. CDR3 size: 15 residues. The CDR3 loop is CAISPPGRAVYGYTF. The sequenced CDR3 bases are TGTGCCATCAGTCCACCTGGAAGGGCAGTCTATGGC.

To note about this clone: One junction end does not reproduce the germline sequence, and a read error may be involved. The read terminates 3 residues ahead of where the CDR3 ends, so the germline J gene completes it. Other DNA sequences from this sample encode an identical CDR3 as well. J is TRBJ1-3 and V is TRBV4-1; possible D gene TRBD1, 6 bases. Germline V gene data show CDR1 as MGHRA and CDR2 as YSYEKL. The CDR3 length is 13 residues. This CDR3 reads CASSQGPWDTIYF. Partial CDR3 DNA: TGCGCCAGCAGCCAGGGGCCATGGGACACG.

CDR3 residues: CASSNPLNSSPLFF. The CDR3 DNA, read in part, is TGTGCCAGTAGTAATCCCCTAAACTCTTCACCA. The genes are TRBV19 and TRBJ1-4; D is unclear. The CDR3 goes on 3 residues after the read ends, and that part is filled in from the germline J gene. Germline assignment: CDR1 LNHDA and CDR2 SQIVND (reference sequence). CDR3 size: 14 residues. The full variable domain, rest sourced from reference TRBV19 and TRBJ1-4, is DGGITQSPKYLFRKEGQNVTLSCEQNLNHDAMYWYRQDPGQGLRLIYYSQIVNDFQKGDIAEGYSVSREKKESFPLTVTSAQKNPTAFYLCASSNPLNSSPLFFGSGTQLSVL.

As regards this clone: The observed sequence ends 3 residues before the CDR3 terminus, with the missing tail filled in from the germline J gene. The rearrangement joins TRBV2 to TRBJ2-3; 9 nucleotides agree with TRBD1. CDR1 SNHLY and CDR2 FYNNEI come from the germline V gene. This CDR3 is 15 amino acids long. CDR3 region: CASSSTGGAGQPQYF. The DNA read from the CDR3 is TGTGCCAGCAGTTCCACAGGGGGCGCGGGTCAGCCG.

By frequency, this clone registers medium-sized (0.01 to 0.1%). The read ends 3 residues before the CDR3 terminus; that terminus is restored from the germline J gene. The chain joins TRBV2 to TRBJ2-5; 10 bases fit TRBD1. V shed 8 bases and J 5 bases; nucleotides not matched to a gene: 11. Germline CDR1 and CDR2: SNHLY and FYNNEI. The CDR3 totals 15 residues. The CDR3 is CASLRDRGYLETQYF. The part of the CDR3 DNA that was read is TGTGCCAGCCTCCGGGACAGGGGTTACTTGGAGACC.

A word on this clone: The CDR3 is cut off 3 residues early in the read; its end comes from the germline J gene. The chain recombines TRBV10-3 with TRBJ2-7, with D possibly TRBD2 on 5 matching bases. V lost 0 bases and J 2 bases, leaving 14 bases between the germline ends. Germline V gives CDR1 ENHRY, CDR2 SYGVKD. The CDR3 contains 16 residues. The chain's CDR3 is CAISESELAETYEQYF. The covered CDR3 bases are TGTGCCATCAGTGAGTCTGAGCTAGCTGAGACCTACGAG.

With regard to this clone: The read ends 3 residues before the CDR3 terminus; that terminus is restored from the germline J gene. J is TRBJ2-7 and V is TRBV19; 7 nucleotides line up with TRBD2. CDR1 and CDR2 (germline): LNHDA, SQIVND (reference sequence). V dropped 0 bases and J dropped 1; count of bases not matched to a gene: 3. The CDR3 spans 15 residues. The chain's CDR3 is CASSIEGGGSYEQYF. Partial CDR3 DNA: TGTGCCAGTAGTATAGAAGGCGGGGGTTCCTACGAG.

Remarks on this clone: The read stops 3 residues short of the end of the CDR3; the missing end is completed from the germline J gene. The chain recombines TRBV28 with TRBJ1-3; 7 bases agree with TRBD1. The CDR3 covers 16 residues. The V and J ends lost 7 bases and 0 bases, in that order; junction bases with no gene match: 9. Germline lookup yields CDR1 MDHEN and CDR2 SYDVKM. The CDR3 protein is CASTSGTALSGNTIYF. CDR3 DNA, as far as it was read: TGTGCCAGCACCTCCGGGACAGCGCTCTCTGGAAACACC. Full variable domain (outside the CDR3, taken from reference TRBV28 and TRBJ1-3): DVKVTQSSRYLVKRTGEKVFLECVQDMDHENMFWYRQDPGLGLRLIYFSYDVKMKEKGDIPEGYSVSREKKERFSLILESASTNQTSMYLCASTSGTALSGNTIYFGEGSWLTVV.

On this clone itself: Read data end 3 residues before the CDR3 end; the end is taken from the germline J gene. The genes are TRBV2 and TRBJ1-6; D not certain. The CDR3 is 13 residues long. The V gene's germline CDR1 is SNHLY and CDR2 FYNNEI. With 7 bases removed from V and 10 bases from J, the gap between germline ends came to 14 bases. Here the CDR3 reads CASTSIRGSPLHF. The part of the CDR3 DNA that was read is TGTGCCAGCACCTCGATAAGAGGCTCACCC.

A remark on this clone: The CDR3 is cut off 3 residues early in the read; its end comes from the germline J gene. The rearrangement links TRBV7-3 to TRBJ2-2, with a possible D match to TRBD1 (5 bases). The CDR3 spans 15 residues. Germline V lookup: CDR1 SGHTA, CDR2 FQGTGA. V shed 6 bases and J shed 0 bases, with 11 bases lying between them. The CDR3 is CASRRLGPNTGELFF. The sequenced CDR3 bases are TGTGCCAGCAGGAGATTGGGGCCGAACACCGGGGAG.

A note on this clone: The CDR3 end lies 3 residues beyond the end of the read and is filled in from the germline J gene. This chain connects TRBV20-1 to TRBJ2-1; 7 bases fit TRBD2. The CDR3 is 17 residues long. The V and J ends lost 1 base and 1 base, in that order; junction bases with no gene match: 10. The germline V gene has CDR1 DFQATT and CDR2 SNEGSKA (reference sequence). This CDR3 reads CSARALHGGSSYNEQFF. The covered CDR3 bases are TGCAGTGCTAGAGCCCTCCATGGCGGGAGTTCCTACAATGAG.

As regards this clone: The sequence runs out 3 residues before the end of the CDR3; the remainder is reconstructed from the germline J gene. J is TRBJ2-5 and V is TRBV28, with D maybe TRBD1 (6 bases). The CDR3 spans 13 residues. Germline values: CDR1 MDHEN, CDR2 SYDVKM. Trimming took 4 bases from V and 4 from J, leaving 10 bases between them. The sequenced CDR3 bases are TGTGCCAGCAGTTATCAGGGGAGAGAGACC. This translates into CASSYQGRET. In full, the CDR3 is CASSYQGRETQYF.

Regarding this clone: The read terminates 3 residues ahead of where the CDR3 ends, so the germline J gene completes it. The chain couples TRBV5-1 to TRBJ2-3; the D gene is possibly TRBD1 (5 bases). The CDR3 is made up of 14 amino acids. The V and J ends lost 2 bases and 1 base respectively, with 8 bases between them. Germline lookup yields CDR1 SGHRS and CDR2 YFSETQ. CDR3 sequence reads: CASSLGVGTDTQYF. CDR3 DNA (partial): TGCGCCAGCAGCTTAGGGGTTGGCACAGATACG.

A note on this clone: Sequencing ends 3 residues short of the CDR3 end; the germline J gene provides the rest. The chain links TRBV7-6 to TRBJ2-2; 9 nucleotides agree with TRBD2. With V trimmed by 3 bases and J by 0 bases, 8 bases remained unmatched. Germline V gene lookup returns CDR1 SGHVS and CDR2 FNYEAQ. The CDR3 extends over 18 amino acids. This chain's CDR3 is CASSFRPGTSSNTGELFF. The sequenced part of the CDR3 DNA is TGTGCCAGCAGCTTCCGTCCTGGGACTAGCTCGAACACCGGGGAG.

With respect to this clone: The read is 3 residues too short to cover the CDR3 end, so that end is filled in from the germline J gene. The rearrangement uses TRBV20-1 and TRBJ1-1; 9 positions match TRBD1. V gave up 0 bases and J gave up 5 bases; unmatched junction bases: 4. This CDR3 has 14 amino acids. Germline loops: CDR1 DFQATT, CDR2 SNEGSKA (reference sequence). The sequenced CDR3 bases are TGCAGTGCTAGAGACGGACAGGGGAGGACTGAA. This encodes CSARDGQGRTE. The whole CDR3 sequence reads CSARDGQGRTEAFF.

As for this clone: From the germline J gene comes the end of the CDR3, since the read stops 3 residues before it. This chain uses TRBV2 with TRBJ2-3; no clear D gene. Germline lookup yields CDR1 SNHLY and CDR2 FYNNEI. The length of the CDR3 is 14 residues. This chain's CDR3 is CASSESDRYQPQYF. CDR3 DNA (partial): TGTGCCAGCAGTGAAAGCGACCGGTATCAGCCG.

With respect to this clone: Sequence at one end of the junction differs from germline and may be a read error. Read coverage stops 3 residues before the CDR3 terminus; the germline J gene supplies the remainder. This chain uses TRBV4-2 with TRBJ2-3; 8 bases align to TRBD2. The CDR3 length is 16 residues. The germline CDR1 and CDR2 sequences are LGHNA and YNFKEQ. This chain's CDR3 is CASSQDWSGGTDTQYF. Incomplete CDR3 DNA: TGCGCCAGCAGCCAAGATTGGAGCGGGGGAACAGATACG.

As for this clone: The read falls 3 residues short of the CDR3 end, and the missing part is taken from the germline J gene. The genes are TRBV7-7 and TRBJ2-3; TRBD1 agrees at 7 bases. The germline V gene encodes CDR1 SSHAT and CDR2 FNYEAQ (reference sequence). The CDR3 consists of 15 residues. The V and J ends lost 1 base and 2 bases, in that order; junction bases with no gene match: 3. The sequenced part of the CDR3 DNA is TGTGCCAGCAGCTTAGGGGACAGATACACAGATACG. Encoded protein: CASSLGDRYTDT. The full-length CDR3 reads as CASSLGDRYTDTQYF.

On this clone itself: The junction differs from germline at one of its ends, possibly a read error. The CDR3 end is not reached by the read, which stops 3 residues before it; the germline J gene fills it in. The V gene is TRBV7-7, the J gene TRBJ2-5; possible D gene TRBD1, 6 bases. Germline lookup yields CDR1 SSHAT and CDR2 FNYEAQ (reference sequence). CDR3 length: 16 amino acids. The DNA read from the CDR3 is TGTGCTAGCAGCTTAGGACCCCAGGGGATCCAAGAGACC. This encodes CASSLGPQGIQET. In full, the CDR3 is CASSLGPQGIQETQYF.

As concerns this clone: The read halts 3 residues ahead of the CDR3 end, with the missing end drawn from the germline J gene. The chain is built from TRBV18 and TRBJ1-2, with 10 bases matching TRBD1. CDR1 and CDR2 from the germline V gene are KGHSH and LQKENI. The CDR3 is made up of 16 amino acids. The CDR3 reads CASSRGQGRLAYDYTF. Partial CDR3 DNA: TGTGCCAGCTCACGGGGACAGGGGAGGTTGGCCTACGAC.

About this clone itself: The missing CDR3 end, 3 residues past where the read stops, is filled in from the germline J gene. This chain uses TRBV2 with TRBJ2-3, with D perhaps TRBD2 (5 bases). From germline, CDR1 is SNHLY and CDR2 FYNNEI. The CDR3 extends over 15 amino acids. The CDR3 loop reads CASSVQRRYQETQYF. CDR3 bases read: TGTGCCAGCAGCGTCCAGCGGCGGTACCAAGAGACG.

On this clone: The read comes to an end 3 residues before the CDR3 does, leaving the germline J gene to fill in the end. The chain uses TRBV6-1 and TRBJ2-2; D is possibly TRBD1 (6 bases). There are 13 residues in the CDR3. Germline values: CDR1 MNHNS, CDR2 SASEGT. The covered CDR3 bases are TGTGCCAGCAGTGACAGGGGAAATGAAAAG. It encodes CASSDRGNEK. The CDR3 in full is CASSDRGNEKLFF.

Regarding this clone: The missing CDR3 end, 3 residues past where the read stops, is filled in from the germline J gene. V usage is TRBV7-6 and J usage is TRBJ1-4, with a weak D call TRBD1 (5 bases). The germline V and J ends were trimmed by 5 bases and 4 bases, with 14 bases remaining between them. CDR1 is SGHVS and CDR2 is FNYEAQ in the germline V gene. CDR3 length equals 15 residues. The sequenced CDR3 bases are TGTGCCAGCAGCCCGCTGGACACCCTTAATGAAAAA. This gives the protein CASSPLDTLNEK. The full CDR3 reads CASSPLDTLNEKLFF.

Turning to this clone: The CDR3 end is not reached by the read, which stops 3 residues before it; the germline J gene fills it in. J is TRBJ1-4 and V is TRBV5-6; a weak D match, TRBD1 (6 bases). CDR3 length: 14 amino acids. V gave up 4 bases and J gave up 7 bases, with 14 bases separating them. Per the germline V gene, CDR1 is SGHDT and CDR2 is YYEEEE. This chain's CDR3 is CASSPTGLGEKLFF. The sequenced part of the CDR3 DNA is TGTGCCAGCAGCCCTACAGGGTTGGGTGAAAAA.